Presented here are 16 T cell receptor beta chains from one specimen sequenced in a study of cytomegalovirus exposure and HLA in healthy donors. Both 60 Vbeta primers and 13 Jbeta primers went into the PCR. Clones were sequenced by immunoSEQ multiplex PCR, and TCRdb holds only the in-frame ones, with some missing. Of 150,000 or so clones detected, 77% appear once; the ten largest clones hold roughly 4.2%. Sequenced sample: PBMCs. Source of these receptors: a male donor in good health and CMV-seropositive.

The V and J genes are TRBV5-5 and TRBJ2-5; D remains ambiguous. The germline V gene encodes CDR1 SGHKS and CDR2 YYEKEE (reference sequence). The CDR3 totals 13 residues. Between the trimmed V and J ends, which lost 4 bases and 11 bases, there was a span of 18 bases. CDR3 coding DNA: TGTGCCAGCAGCCTGGTGGATCTCGCGGAGCAGTACTTC. Translated: CASSLVDLAEQYF.

Notes on this clone: At one boundary the junction diverges from the germline segment, which might be a read error. The rearrangement links TRBV7-9 to TRBJ2-3, with 7 bases lining up with TRBD2. The CDR3 runs 19 residues. Germline CDR1 reads SEHNR; CDR2 reads FQNEAQ (reference sequence). The CDR3 DNA follows: TGTTCCAGCAGCTTTGGATCCCGGGGGGTTCATAGCCCCACAGATACGCAGTATTTT. Translating gives CSSSFGSRGVHSPTDTQYF.

This chain links TRBV6-5 with TRBJ2-1; the D gene is possibly TRBD2 (5 bases). The CDR3 extends over 13 amino acids. Looked up from germline, CDR1 is MNHEY and CDR2 is SVGAGI. V shed 6 bases and J shed 6 bases, with 12 bases lying between them. The CDR3 coding sequence is TGTGCCAGCAGGGGAGCTAACACCAATGAGCAGTTCTTC. Its translation: CASRGANTNEQFF.

The chain couples TRBV29-1 to TRBJ1-1, with D possibly being TRBD1 (5 bases). Per germline, CDR1 SQVTM and CDR2 ANQGSEA. The CDR3 runs 15 residues. Trimming stripped 6 bases from V and 0 bases from J, with 17 bases between. This CDR3 reads CSVGLLGGMNTEAFF. Here the CDR3 DNA reads TGCAGCGTGGGACTCCTTGGAGGTATGAACACTGAAGCTTTCTTT.

The chain uses TRBV5-6 and TRBJ1-2, with 8 bases lining up with TRBD1. Germline V gives CDR1 SGHDT, CDR2 YYEEEE. V shed 4 bases and J 5 bases; nucleotides not matched to a gene: 7. CDR3 size: 14 residues. In DNA form, the CDR3 reads TGTGCCAGCAGCAGGGACAGGACCTTTTATGGCTACACCTTC. Translated, it gives CASSRDRTFYGYTF.

This clone was counted only a few times. This chain connects TRBV9 to TRBJ2-1; tentatively, D is TRBD2 (6 bases). The V end lost 3 bases, the J end lost 6 bases, and 16 bases lay between the germline ends. The germline V gene has CDR1 SGDLS and CDR2 YYNGEE. The CDR3 spans 15 residues. The CDR3 is CASSGGLAVLNEQFF. DNA for the CDR3: TGTGCCAGCAGCGGGGGCTTAGCGGTTCTCAATGAGCAGTTCTTC.

The V and J genes are TRBV28 and TRBJ1-1, with TRBD1 matching 8 bases. The V gene's germline CDR1 is MDHEN and CDR2 SYDVKM. This CDR3 is built from 14 residues. Losses at the gene ends were 1 base for V and 9 bases for J; bases not matched to a gene: 7. CDR3 loop: CASSLSGQAGKAFF. Here the CDR3 DNA reads TGTGCCAGCAGTTTATCGGGACAGGCGGGTAAAGCTTTCTTT.

In its sample, this clone was seen a few times. The genes are TRBV5-1 and TRBJ1-4; 7 nucleotides match TRBD1. The CDR3 has 15 amino acids. Germline loops: CDR1 SGHRS, CDR2 YFSETQ. Trimming took 4 bases from V and 3 from J; bases not matched to a gene: 6. Written as DNA, the CDR3 is TGCGCCAGCAGCATACAGGGGAGTCCTAATGAAAAACTGTTTTTT. As protein: CASSIQGSPNEKLFF.

The chain joins TRBV7-2 to TRBJ2-5; 8 positions agree with TRBD1. The J call is in doubt because the DNA end fits TRBJ2-7 better. The CDR3 length is 13 residues. Germline CDR1 SGHTA, CDR2 FQGNSA. The CDR3 here is CASSAGTGFEQYF. DNA of the CDR3: TGTGCCAGCAGCGCCGGGACAGGCTTCGAGCAGTACTTC.

The J gene is TRBJ1-3, the V gene TRBV28; D is possibly TRBD1 (5 bases). V gave up 3 bases and J gave up 0 bases, with 12 bases separating them. Germline loops: CDR1 MDHEN, CDR2 SYDVKM. The CDR3 is 16 amino acids. The CDR3 DNA is TGTGCCAGCAGTTTGAGACAGCCACTCTCTGGAAACACCATATATTTT. Encoded protein: CASSLRQPLSGNTIYF.

The V call is TRBV5-1, the J call TRBJ1-2, with D perhaps matching TRBD1 (5 bases). The length of the CDR3 is 16 residues. Trimming took off 0 bases at V and 4 bases at J, with 16 bases between the two ends. The V gene's germline CDR1 is SGHRS and CDR2 YFSETQ. In nucleotides, the CDR3 is TGCGCCAGCAGCTTGGGGGGGGGAGCCGGCGCCTATGGCTACACCTTC. As protein: CASSLGGGAGAYGYTF.

V usage is TRBV7-9 and J usage is TRBJ1-1; no definite D call. Germline CDR1 reads SEHNR; CDR2 reads FQNEAQ (reference sequence). V shed 1 base and J shed 10 bases, with 10 bases lying between them. The CDR3 extends over 12 amino acids. As DNA, the CDR3 is TGTGCCAGCAGCTTAGACCCCGGCGGAGCTTTCTTT. Its protein product is CASSLDPGGAFF.

CDR3 residues: CASSDKSTGNNEQFF. CDR3 nucleotides: TGTGCCAGCAGCGACAAATCGACAGGGAACAATGAGCAGTTCTTC. The rearrangement uses TRBV9 and TRBJ2-1, with 7 bases fitting TRBD1. The V segment lost 3 bases and the J segment 5 bases; nucleotides outside the gene matches: 8. Germline CDR1 is SGDLS and CDR2 is YYNGEE. The CDR3 is 15 amino acids.

This clone appeared once. This chain links TRBV7-9 with TRBJ2-5; 10 nucleotides line up with TRBD2. V lost 5 bases and J lost 2; bases outside the gene matches: 5. Germline loops: CDR1 SEHNR, CDR2 FQNEAQ (reference sequence). CDR3 length equals 15 residues. CDR3 region: CASSLKTSGQETQYF. In DNA, the CDR3 is TGTGCCAGCAGCCTCAAGACTAGCGGGCAAGAGACCCAGTACTTC.

This sequence joins TRBV9 and TRBJ2-5; 9 bases are shared with TRBD1. V lost 3 bases to trimming and J lost 6 bases; unmatched junction nucleotides: 6. This CDR3 region has 14 residues. Germline-derived CDR1 and CDR2 are SGDLS and YYNGEE. CDR3 protein: CASSATGGRKTQYF. The CDR3 DNA reads TGTGCCAGCAGCGCCACAGGGGGCAGAAAGACCCAGTACTTC.

The chain has TRBV6-1 and TRBJ1-5, with a tentative D call TRBD1 (6 bases). The ends were cut back, 6 bases at V and 6 bases at J, with 12 bases in the middle. Per germline, CDR1 MNHNS and CDR2 SASEGT. The CDR3 extends over 13 amino acids. The CDR3 DNA sequence: TGTGCCAGCAGCTACAGGGTTAGTCAGCCCCAGCATTTT. It is translated as CASSYRVSQPQHF.